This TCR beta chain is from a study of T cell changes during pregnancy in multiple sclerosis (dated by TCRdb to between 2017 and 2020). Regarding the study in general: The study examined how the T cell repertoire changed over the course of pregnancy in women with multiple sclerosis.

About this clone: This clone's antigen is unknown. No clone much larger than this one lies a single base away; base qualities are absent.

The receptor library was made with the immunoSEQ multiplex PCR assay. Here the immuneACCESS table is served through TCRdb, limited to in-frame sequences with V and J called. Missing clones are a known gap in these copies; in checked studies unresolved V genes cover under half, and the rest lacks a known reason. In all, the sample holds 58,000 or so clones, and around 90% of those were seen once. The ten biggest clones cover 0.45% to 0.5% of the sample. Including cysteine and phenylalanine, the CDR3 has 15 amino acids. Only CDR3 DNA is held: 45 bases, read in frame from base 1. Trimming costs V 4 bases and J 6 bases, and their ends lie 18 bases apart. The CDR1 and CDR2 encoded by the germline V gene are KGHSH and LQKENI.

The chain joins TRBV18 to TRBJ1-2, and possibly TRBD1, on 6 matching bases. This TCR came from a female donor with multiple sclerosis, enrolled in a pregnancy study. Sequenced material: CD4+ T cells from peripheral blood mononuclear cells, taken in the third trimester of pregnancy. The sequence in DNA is TGTGCCAGCTCACGACGACAGGCAACTGGGGATGGCTACACCTTC. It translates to CASSRRQATGDGYTF.